Below, 3 T cell receptor beta chains from the same sample are listed, as sequenced in a study of blood T cell repertoires in COVID-19. Sequenced by immunoSEQ multiplex PCR; TCRdb stores in-frame clones only, minus some. The table has about 150,000 clones, 84% seen once. The sequenced sample was peripheral blood. These receptors were taken from a man between 65 and 80 years old with acute or convalescent COVID-19.

V and J are TRBV4-2 and TRBJ2-1, with TRBD1 matching over 7 bases. CDR1 and CDR2 from the germline V gene are LGHNA and YNFKEQ. Trimming took 4 bases from V and 6 from J; bases not matched to a gene: 3. CDR3 length: 13 amino acids. The CDR3 is CASSRGQANEQFF. CDR3 in DNA: TGTGCCAGCAGCCGTGGACAGGCCAATGAGCAGTTCTTC.

This sequence joins TRBV29-1 and TRBJ1-1, with D possibly being TRBD1 (5 bases). V was pared by 7 bases and J by 5 bases, with 17 bases between. Germline V CDR1 and CDR2: SQVTM, ANQGSEA. This CDR3 has 13 amino acids. CDR3 in DNA: TGCAGCGCCCGAGGAGGGGTGGGGACTGAAGCTTTCTTT. It is translated as CSARGGVGTEAFF.

The rearrangement joins TRBV15 to TRBJ1-4; 8 bases are shared with TRBD1. CDR3 length: 14 amino acids. CDR1 is LNHNV and CDR2 is YYDKDF in the germline V gene (reference sequence). After removal of 4 bases from V and 7 bases from J, the junction contained 5 bases not matched to a gene. The CDR3 region has the DNA TGTGCCACCAGCACAGACAGGGGCGTTGAAAAACTGTTTTTT. This translates into CATSTDRGVEKLFF.